The sequence of this TCR beta chain was determined in a study of regulatory T cells in long-lasting Graves disease. For the study at large: Graves' disease counted as persistent after over 5 years of antithyroid drugs with positive TSH receptor antibodies.

This clonotype was found many times. V was pared by 1 base and J by 3 bases, with 9 bases between. This CDR3 has 14 amino acids. Time point in this sample: persistent/refractory GD, antithyroid drugs over 5 years with positive TRAb. PBMC-derived RNA was used for the TCR library. Construction of TCR beta libraries relied on iRepertoire HTBI primers and on Arm-PCR targeting CDR3 regions. TCRdb called the multiplex PCR reads again in MiXCR, with one record for every CDR3 protein. This repertoire shows approximately 400,000 distinct CDR3 sequences, 20% to 25% found once; its top ten account for less than 25%.

This chain links TRBV12-3 or TRBV12-4 with TRBJ1-1, with no clear D. This TCR derives from a female donor with Graves disease. Sample: peripheral blood mononuclear cells (PBMCs), taken when the disease was refractory, from a patient treated with antithyroid drugs. CDR3 region: CASSLDGEDTEAFF. CDR3 nucleotides: TGTGCCAGCAGTTTAGATGGCGAGGACACTGAAGCTTTCTTT.